Below are 30 T cell receptor beta chains sequenced from a single sample in a study of T-cell memory formation after mild COVID-19. MiXCR was run by TCRdb on the 5' RACE reads, yielding one entry per CDR3 protein. This sample has more than 450,000 distinct CDR3 sequences, with more than 15% found just once. The sequenced material came from PBMCs or a T cell subset sorted from them (not recorded which). The receptors derive from an adult woman who had mild COVID-19 (a few samples of this study predate the infection). Cell type and time point are not known.

As concerns this clonotype: The CDR3 carries no conserved terminal phenylalanine or tryptophan, so it likely arises from a read error. The gene calls are TRBV6-5 and TRBJ2-7; D is undetermined. The V end lost 2 bases, the J end lost 7 bases, and 18 bases lay between the germline ends. CDR3 length: 15 residues. Per germline, CDR1 MNHEY and CDR2 SVGAGI. The CDR3, as DNA: TGTGCCAGCAGTTACGCCCGAGTATCCACTGTTGAGCAGTACTTA. Translated, it gives CASSYARVSTVEQYL.

The chain combines TRBV4-3 with TRBJ2-1; 7 bases match TRBD1. Germline trimming cut 1 base from V and 10 bases from J; bases unmatched to any gene: 10. Germline V gene lookup returns CDR1 LGHNA and CDR2 YSLEER. This CDR3 spans 15 amino acids. The DNA for the CDR3 is TGCGCCAGCAGCCAAGTCGGGACAGATAGAGGGGAGCAGTTCTTC. Protein product: CASSQVGTDRGEQFF.

This rearrangement joins TRBV19 to TRBJ2-1; 11 nucleotides agree with TRBD2. There are 14 residues in the CDR3. V shed 8 bases, J shed 6 bases, and the junction held 6 bases outside the gene matches. Germline-derived CDR1 and CDR2 are LNHDA and SQIVND (reference sequence). The CDR3 protein is CASVTSGAFNEQFF. CDR3 in DNA: TGTGCCAGTGTGACTAGCGGGGCGTTCAATGAGCAGTTCTTC.

The chain carries TRBV11-2 and TRBJ2-3, with TRBD2 as a possible D gene (6 bases). Germline V lookup: CDR1 SGHAT, CDR2 FQNNGV. The CDR3 length is 17 residues. V was cut by 0 bases and J by 0 bases, with 13 bases left in between. The CDR3 nucleotides read TGTGCCAGCAGCTTAGAGGTTAGCGGAGCTAGCACAGATACGCAGTATTTT. Encoded protein: CASSLEVSGASTDTQYF.

This clonotype appeared many times. This rearrangement joins TRBV6-2 or TRBV6-3 to TRBJ2-7; 10 bases are a match to TRBD2. Germline loops: CDR1 MNHEY, CDR2 SVGEGT. The CDR3 covers 14 residues. V lost 5 bases and J lost 7; bases outside the gene matches: 8. The DNA for the CDR3 is TGTGCCAGCAGTCAAGCGGGAGGGCCGAGAGAGCAGTACTTC. Protein sequence: CASSQAGGPREQYF.

The chain uses TRBV7-9 and TRBJ1-6, with D maybe TRBD1 (6 bases). The CDR3 contains 14 residues. The V gene's germline CDR1 is SEHNR and CDR2 FQNEAQ (reference sequence). The germline V and J ends were trimmed by 8 bases and 6 bases, with 14 bases remaining between them. The CDR3 region is CASGNRAANSPLHF. CDR3 in DNA: TGTGCCAGCGGTAACAGGGCGGCTAATTCACCCCTCCACTTT.

The CDR3 reads CAARGDSYNEQFF. The DNA of the CDR3 is TGTGCCGCTCGGGGGGACTCCTACAATGAGCAGTTCTTC. The V call is TRBV6-2 or TRBV6-3, the J call TRBJ2-1, with TRBD2 matching 7 bases. Germline V lookup: CDR1 MNHEY, CDR2 SVGEGT. The J segment lost 0 bases and the V segment lost 11 bases, leaving 4 bases of the junction unmatched. CDR3 length: 13 amino acids.

This chain uses TRBV7-9 with TRBJ2-3, with D uncertain. CDR1 and CDR2 from the germline V gene are SEHNR and FQNEAQ (reference sequence). V was shortened by 6 bases and J by 6 bases, with 10 bases between the two germline ends. This CDR3 is 12 amino acids long. The CDR3 loop is CASSTTWDTQYF. The DNA for the CDR3 is TGTGCCAGCAGTACGACCTGGGATACGCAGTATTTT.

This clonotype has just a few counts. The chain has TRBV30 and TRBJ2-1, with TRBD2 matching 7 bases. The CDR3 totals 14 residues. J was trimmed by 4 bases and V by 1 base; bases with no gene match: 4. Germline V gives CDR1 GTSNPN, CDR2 SVGIG (reference sequence). The CDR3 is CAWSALAPYNEQFF. The CDR3, as DNA: TGTGCCTGGAGTGCACTAGCGCCGTACAATGAGCAGTTCTTC.

CDR3 coding DNA: TGTGCCAGCGGGGACAGGTCCCTTTCGGGTGAGCAGTTCTTC. This encodes CASGDRSLSGEQFF. The gene calls are TRBV7-8 and TRBJ2-1, with 8 bases fitting TRBD1. Trimming took 8 bases from V and 9 from J; bases not matched to a gene: 12. The CDR3 has 14 residues. Germline CDR1 is SGHVS and CDR2 is FQNEAQ. Drawing the rest from reference TRBV7-8 and TRBJ2-1, the complete variable domain is GAGVSQSPRYKVAKRGQDVALRCDPISGHVSLFWYQQALGQGPEFLTYFQNEAQLDKSGLPSDRFFAERPEGSVSTLKIQRTQQEDSAVYLCASGDRSLSGEQFFGPGTRLTVL.

This chain connects TRBV7-3 to TRBJ2-3; TRBD2 is a possible D gene (5 bases). From germline, CDR1 is SGHTA and CDR2 FQGTGA. Deletions cut 4 bases from V and 5 bases from J, with 10 bases between. CDR3 length equals 13 residues. The CDR3, as DNA: TGTGCCAGCAGCTCGGGGTCCGGAGATACGCAGTATTTT. It is translated as CASSSGSGDTQYF. Together with reference TRBV7-3 and TRBJ2-3, the CDR3 gives the full variable domain: GAGVSQTPSNKVTEKGKYVELRCDPISGHTALYWYRQSLGQGPEFLIYFQGTGAADDSGLPNDRFFAVRPEGSVSTLKIQRTERGDSAVYLCASSSGSGDTQYFGPGTRLTVL.

This clonotype was seen only a few times. The V call is TRBV5-1, the J call TRBJ1-2; D ambiguous. CDR1 and CDR2 (germline): SGHRS, YFSETQ. V gave up 5 bases and J gave up 6 bases, with 20 bases separating them. The CDR3 spans 15 residues. DNA for the CDR3: TGCGCCAGCAGTGGAGGGTCCGTCGTCGGCGATGGCTACACCTTC. Protein product: CASSGGSVVGDGYTF. The entire variable domain, with the rest obtained from reference TRBV5-1 and TRBJ1-2, is as follows: KAGVTQTPRYLIKTRGQQVTLSCSPISGHRSVSWYQQTPGQGLQFLFEYFSETQRNKGNFPGRFSGRQFSNSRSEMNVSTLELGDSALYLCASSGGSVVGDGYTFGSGTRLTVV.

The chain links TRBV7-8 to TRBJ2-3, with D uncertain. The CDR3 covers 16 residues. Trimming removed 5 bases from V and 6 bases from J, with 21 bases in between. Looked up from germline, CDR1 is SGHVS and CDR2 is FQNEAQ. The CDR3 DNA reads TGTGCCAGCAGCCCATCAAGTGTGCTAGGATGGGATACGCAGTATTTT. This gives the protein CASSPSSVLGWDTQYF.

This sequence joins TRBV18 and TRBJ1-1, with 7 bases identical to TRBD1. CDR1 is KGHSH, CDR2 LQKENI, per germline. Trimming at V came to 3 bases and at J to 3 bases, leaving 4 bases not matched to a gene. The CDR3 runs 14 residues. The CDR3 nucleotides are TGTGCCAGCTCACCCAGGGGGATGGACACTGAAGCTTTCTTT. Its protein is CASSPRGMDTEAFF.

The chain uses TRBV29-1 and TRBJ1-3, with D hard to call. From germline, CDR1 is SQVTM and CDR2 ANQGSEA. V was trimmed by 2 bases and J by 2 bases, leaving 10 bases between them. The CDR3 extends over 14 amino acids. In nucleotides, the CDR3 is TGCAGCGTTGAAATGCCAGCTCCTGGAAACACCATATATTTT. Encoded protein: CSVEMPAPGNTIYF.

This clonotype was seen a few times. The V call is TRBV4-3, the J call TRBJ2-3, with TRBD2 matching over 13 bases. Looked up from germline, CDR1 is LGHNA and CDR2 is YSLEER. V lost 0 bases, J lost 6 bases, and 9 bases stayed unmatched. The CDR3 spans 18 residues. CDR3 region: CASSQDFRLAGGGDTQYF. CDR3 sequence (DNA): TGCGCCAGCAGCCAAGATTTCAGACTAGCGGGAGGTGGGGATACGCAGTATTTT.

The chain is built from TRBV5-1 and TRBJ2-5; TRBD2 is a possible D gene (5 bases). V lost 2 bases and J 0 bases, leaving 8 bases between the germline ends. The germline V gene encodes CDR1 SGHRS and CDR2 YFSETQ. This CDR3 is built from 14 residues. CDR3 DNA: TGCGCCAGCAGCTTTAGCGTAGACCAAGAGACCCAGTACTTC. Translated: CASSFSVDQETQYF.

This clonotype has only a few counts. The chain joins TRBV7-2 to TRBJ1-2, with 7 bases identical to TRBD1. The CDR3 has 14 residues. V trimming: 5 bases; J trimming: 7 bases; junction bases outside the gene matches: 10. CDR1 SGHTA and CDR2 FQGNSA come from the germline V gene. The CDR3 is CASSPGTGARGYTF. In nucleotides, the CDR3 is TGTGCCAGCAGCCCGGGCACAGGGGCTCGTGGCTACACCTTC.

As DNA, the CDR3 is TGTGCCAGCAGCGGAGGGGACTTCGTACTCAATGAGCAGTTCTTC. Protein: CASSGGDFVLNEQFF. The V call is TRBV9, the J call TRBJ2-1, with D perhaps TRBD2 (6 bases). V gave up 3 bases and J gave up 6 bases, with 16 bases separating them. Per germline, CDR1 SGDLS and CDR2 YYNGEE. The CDR3 is 15 amino acids.

This chain joins TRBV18 and TRBJ2-5; D possibly matches TRBD1 or TRBD2 (5 bases each). The germline V and J ends were trimmed by 3 bases and 5 bases, with 19 bases remaining between them. The CDR3 is 16 amino acids. Germline V gene lookup returns CDR1 KGHSH and CDR2 LQKENI. CDR3 nucleotide sequence: TGTGCCAGCTCACCCTACTCTACGGGGCCCGGGGAGACCCAGTACTTC. As protein: CASSPYSTGPGETQYF.

This clonotype came up a few times. The chain recombines TRBV4-1 with TRBJ1-1; D not resolved. The CDR3 covers 17 residues. The germline V gene encodes CDR1 MGHRA and CDR2 YSYEKL. V lost 1 base to trimming and J lost 0 bases, with 15 bases between them. CDR3: CASSQAPANSLNTEAFF. CDR3 coding DNA: TGCGCCAGCAGCCAAGCACCTGCAAACAGCTTGAACACTGAAGCTTTCTTT.

The J gene is TRBJ2-1, the V gene TRBV7-2; D unclear. Germline V gene sequence: CDR1 SGHTA, CDR2 FQGNSA. CDR3 length equals 13 residues. V lost 4 bases, J lost 14 bases, and 18 bases lay in between. The CDR3 here is CASSSEKGRKEFF. Written as DNA, the CDR3 is TGTGCCAGCAGCTCAGAGAAGGGCAGGAAAGAGTTCTTC.

This rearrangement joins TRBV19 to TRBJ1-3, with D perhaps matching TRBD1 (5 bases). CDR1 is LNHDA and CDR2 is SQIVND in the germline V gene (reference sequence). Trimming stripped 5 bases from V and 0 bases from J, with 17 bases between. The CDR3 runs to 17 residues. As DNA, the CDR3 is TGTGCCAGTAGTGGGGACCTGGGCGGAAGCTCTGGAAACACCATATATTTT. Its translation: CASSGDLGGSSGNTIYF.

This clonotype was found a few times. The chain employs TRBV4-1 and TRBJ1-5; the D gene is possibly TRBD1 (6 bases). The V gene's germline CDR1 is MGHRA and CDR2 YSYEKL. Trimming took off 4 bases at V and 7 bases at J, with 23 bases between the two ends. The CDR3 is 17 residues long. CDR3 amino acids: CASSPTGLIILGQPQHF. The CDR3 nucleotides read TGCGCCAGCAGCCCCACAGGGCTGATAATACTAGGGCAGCCCCAGCATTTT.

This clonotype occurred a few times. The V call is TRBV12-3 or TRBV12-4, the J call TRBJ1-2; 8 bases align to TRBD1. After removal of 6 bases from V and 6 bases from J, the junction contained 6 bases not matched to a gene. The length of the CDR3 is 13 residues. This CDR3 reads CASRIRGLDGYTF. Written as DNA, the CDR3 is TGTGCCAGCAGGATCAGGGGGCTGGATGGCTACACCTTC.

CDR3 sequence (DNA): TGCAGTGCTAGTTCCCCTAACACTGAAGCTTTCTTT. Protein sequence: CSASSPNTEAFF. The chain employs TRBV20-1 and TRBJ1-1; D unresolved. CDR3 length: 12 residues. Trimming took 3 bases from V and 2 from J, leaving 7 bases between them. CDR1 DFQATT and CDR2 SNEGSKA come from the germline V gene (reference sequence).

This clonotype was seen a single time. The junction shows a germline mismatch at one end, possibly a read error. The CDR3 protein is CASSSGPWVGGSPLHF. The CDR3 DNA sequence: TGTGCCAGCAGCTCGGGGCCGTGGGTCGGGGGTTCACCCCTCCACTTC. The chain carries TRBV12-3 or TRBV12-4 and TRBJ1-6; D might be TRBD1 (5 bases). The CDR3 runs 16 residues.

The chain combines TRBV5-1 with TRBJ2-2; D unclear. Germline V CDR1 and CDR2: SGHRS, YFSETQ. The CDR3 spans 13 residues. V lost 0 bases and J lost 7, with 7 bases in between. DNA for the CDR3: TGCGCCAGCAGCTTGGTAGAGGACGGGGAGCTGTTTTTT. Its translation is CASSLVEDGELFF.

This clonotype appeared a few times. The rearrangement links TRBV24-1 to TRBJ2-1; no clear D gene. There are 16 residues in the CDR3. CDR1 and CDR2 (germline): KGHDR, SFDVKD. Trimming shortened V by 1 base and J by 2 bases, and 11 bases separated the two germline ends. CDR3 sequence reads: CATSDFKAGTYNEQFF. As DNA, the CDR3 is TGTGCCACCAGTGATTTTAAGGCAGGTACCTACAATGAGCAGTTCTTC.

V and J are TRBV6-2 or TRBV6-3 and TRBJ2-3; 11 positions match TRBD2. V lost 4 bases to trimming and J lost 2 bases; unmatched junction nucleotides: 14. Germline values: CDR1 MNHEY, CDR2 SVGEGT. The CDR3 loop spans 19 amino acids. CDR3 loop: CASSSTLAGGTVFTDTQYF. CDR3 in DNA: TGTGCCAGCAGTTCCACCCTAGCGGGAGGCACCGTCTTCACAGATACGCAGTATTTT.